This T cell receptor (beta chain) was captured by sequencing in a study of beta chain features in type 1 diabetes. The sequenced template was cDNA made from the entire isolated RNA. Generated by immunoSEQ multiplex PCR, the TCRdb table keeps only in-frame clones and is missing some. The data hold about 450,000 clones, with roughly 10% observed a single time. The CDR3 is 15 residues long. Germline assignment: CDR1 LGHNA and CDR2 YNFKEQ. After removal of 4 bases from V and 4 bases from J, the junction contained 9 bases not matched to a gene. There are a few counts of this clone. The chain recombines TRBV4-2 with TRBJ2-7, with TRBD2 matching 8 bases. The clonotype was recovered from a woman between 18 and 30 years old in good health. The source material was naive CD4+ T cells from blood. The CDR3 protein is CASSPSGSRIYEQYF. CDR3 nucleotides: TGTGCCAGCAGCCCGAGCGGGAGCAGAATTTACGAGCAGTACTTC.